The 9 T cell receptor beta chains presented below share a single source sample, sequenced in a study of T-cell reconstitution after alpha-beta-depleted transplantation in children. Unique molecular identifiers were incorporated when the TCRbeta library was constructed. TCRdb called the PCR reads again in MiXCR, with one record for every CDR3 protein. The sample yields 120,000 to 150,000 distinct CDR3 sequences, around 9% seen once. The material was PBMCs, mostly from graft donor cells, obtained 180 days after TCRalphabeta/CD19-depleted stem cell transplant. The receptors were gathered from a female patient between 2 and 15 years old who had a stem cell transplant for congenital amegakaryocytic thrombocytopenia, so the T cells may come from the graft donor.

This clonotype has only a few counts. V is TRBV7-9 and J is TRBJ1-2; no clear D. Germline loops: CDR1 SEHNR, CDR2 FQNEAQ (reference sequence). V lost 3 bases, J lost 4 bases, and 12 bases lay in between. The CDR3 is 14 amino acids. CDR3: CASSFPTARYGYTF. Written as DNA, the CDR3 is TGTGCCAGCAGCTTCCCGACGGCGCGCTATGGCTACACCTTC.

This clonotype was seen many times. The rearrangement links TRBV13 to TRBJ2-7; TRBD1 matches 12 bases. The ends lost 4 bases at V and 4 bases at J; junction bases unmatched: 5. Germline V gene lookup returns CDR1 PRHDT and CDR2 FYEKMQ (reference sequence). The CDR3 consists of 15 residues. The CDR3 nucleotides are TGTGCCAGCAGCTCCCCGGGACAGGGGGCTTACGAGCAGTACTTC. As protein: CASSSPGQGAYEQYF.

There are a few counts of this clonotype. The chain is built from TRBV20-1 and TRBJ2-2; 7 bases are a match to TRBD2. V dropped 6 bases and J dropped 4; count of bases not matched to a gene: 8. Per germline, CDR1 DFQATT and CDR2 SNEGSKA (reference sequence). There are 14 residues in the CDR3. CDR3 sequence: CSAAPSGITGELFF. CDR3 DNA sequence: TGCAGTGCCGCTCCTAGCGGTATCACCGGGGAGCTGTTTTTT.

This clonotype was recorded many times. This chain joins TRBV28 and TRBJ1-2; 8 bases are a match to TRBD1. CDR1 and CDR2 (germline): MDHEN, SYDVKM. CDR3 length equals 13 residues. V lost 6 bases, J lost 3 bases, and 3 bases stayed unmatched. The CDR3 spells CASRGQGDYGYTF. CDR3 bases: TGTGCCAGCAGAGGACAGGGCGACTATGGCTACACCTTC.

There are many counts of this clonotype. The rearrangement uses TRBV29-1 and TRBJ2-3, with D perhaps being TRBD1 or TRBD2 (6 bases each). This CDR3 has 14 residues. Germline V gene sequence: CDR1 SQVTM, CDR2 ANQGSEA. V was cut by 6 bases and J by 0 bases, with 13 bases left in between. The CDR3 loop is CSVDRGTSTDTQYF. The CDR3 DNA reads as TGCAGCGTCGATAGGGGGACTAGCACAGATACGCAGTATTTT.

This clonotype was counted at least ten times. The chain employs TRBV4-2 and TRBJ2-5; 11 bases map to TRBD2. The V segment lost 0 bases and the J segment 1 base; nucleotides outside the gene matches: 1. The CDR3 loop spans 16 amino acids. CDR1 LGHNA and CDR2 YNFKEQ come from the germline V gene. The CDR3 DNA reads as TGTGCCAGCAGCCAAGAGGGGACTAGCGGCCAAGAGACCCAGTACTTC. This codes for CASSQEGTSGQETQYF.

This clonotype was picked up many times. A read error may explain this, as a much larger clone is one base away. The chain has TRBV7-8 and TRBJ1-2, with 7 nucleotides matching TRBD1. The V segment lost 5 bases and the J segment 2 bases; nucleotides outside the gene matches: 2. Germline V gene lookup returns CDR1 SGHVS and CDR2 FQNEAQ. The CDR3 sequence is 13 residues long. CDR3 sequence (DNA): TGTGCCAGCAGCGCGACAGGGAACTATGGCTACACCTTC. It yields the protein CASSATGNYGYTF.

V is TRBV9 and J is TRBJ2-7; D is perhaps TRBD2 (6 bases). V lost 0 bases and J 5 bases, leaving 12 bases between the germline ends. This CDR3 region has 14 residues. CDR1 and CDR2 (germline): SGDLS, YYNGEE. The CDR3 sequence is CASSVGGRFDEQYF. DNA of the CDR3: TGTGCCAGCAGCGTAGGAGGGAGGTTCGACGAGCAGTACTTC.

The table lists this clonotype with many counts. The V gene is TRBV7-9, the J gene TRBJ1-5; 7 positions agree with TRBD1. The CDR3 is made up of 15 amino acids. CDR1 SEHNR and CDR2 FQNEAQ come from the germline V gene (reference sequence). J gave up 3 bases and V 5 bases, and 7 bases lay outside the gene matches. In DNA form, the CDR3 reads TGTGCCAGCAGCCCTTCAACAGGGGTCAATCAGCCCCAGCATTTT. It is translated as CASSPSTGVNQPQHF.